A single sample gave rise to the 31 T cell receptor beta chains below, sequenced in a study of shared clonotypes between healthy human individuals. The method was immunoSEQ multiplex PCR; TCRdb's version includes in-frame clones alone and lacks a portion of them. This sample carries more than 600,000 clones, 92% of them seen once, and the ten largest clones take approximately 24%. Naive CD8 populations comprised CD45RO-negative cells positively selected for CCR7, excluding terminally differentiated effector memory CD45RA+ cells. The specimen sequenced was naive CD8+ T cells sorted from blood. The receptors here all came from a man aged 30 to 45 in good health.

Here the CDR3 reads CASSSGLAGAYEQYF. The DNA of the CDR3 is TGTGCCAGCAGCTCCGGACTAGCGGGAGCCTACGAGCAGTACTTC. The chain joins TRBV9 to TRBJ2-7; TRBD2 agrees at 13 bases. Losses at the gene ends were 4 bases for V and 2 bases for J; bases not matched to a gene: 3. The CDR3 has 15 residues. CDR1 is SGDLS and CDR2 is YYNGEE in the germline V gene.

The chain couples TRBV4-1 to TRBJ2-7; D is perhaps TRBD2 (5 bases). Germline V gives CDR1 MGHRA, CDR2 YSYEKL. The CDR3 sequence is 15 residues long. V dropped 3 bases and J dropped 6 bases, with 18 bases sitting between them. Here the CDR3 reads CASSHFDGVGSEQYF. CDR3 DNA: TGCGCCAGCAGCCACTTTGACGGGGTGGGGAGCGAGCAGTACTTC.

J is TRBJ2-1 and V is TRBV7-9; no reliable D call. V lost 4 bases and J 5 bases, leaving 6 bases between the germline ends. Germline V CDR1 and CDR2: SEHNR, FQNEAQ (reference sequence). CDR3 length: 12 amino acids. CDR3 sequence (DNA): TGTGCCAGCAGCTCAGAGAACAATGAGCAGTTCTTC. Protein sequence: CASSSENNEQFF.

CDR3 bases: TGCGCCAGCAGCCTTGGGGCGGGGAGTGAAGCTTTCTTT. Encoded protein: CASSLGAGSEAFF. The chain couples TRBV5-1 to TRBJ1-1, with a possible D match to TRBD1 (5 bases). The germline V gene has CDR1 SGHRS and CDR2 YFSETQ. The V gene lost 4 bases and the J gene lost 7 bases, with 14 bases spanning the gap. The CDR3 consists of 13 residues.

The chain uses TRBV28 and TRBJ2-2, with 9 nucleotides matching TRBD2. Germline CDR1 and CDR2: MDHEN and SYDVKM. The CDR3 runs to 17 residues. The V segment lost 5 bases and the J segment 1 base; nucleotides outside the gene matches: 8. DNA for the CDR3: TGTGCCAGCAGTCCCGGACTAGCGACGATGAACACCGGGGAGCTGTTTTTT. This encodes CASSPGLATMNTGELFF.

The V and J genes are TRBV7-8 and TRBJ1-1, with 7 bases that match TRBD1. The CDR3 has 13 residues. The V gene's germline CDR1 is SGHVS and CDR2 FQNEAQ. V lost 5 bases, J lost 2 bases, and 2 bases stayed unmatched. CDR3 residues: CASSNRGNTEAFF. DNA for the CDR3: TGTGCCAGCAGCAACAGGGGAAACACTGAAGCTTTCTTT. The full variable domain, in which reference TRBV7-8 and TRBJ1-1 provide the parts outside the CDR3, is GAGVSQSPRYKVAKRGQDVALRCDPISGHVSLFWYQQALGQGPEFLTYFQNEAQLDKSGLPSDRFFAERPEGSVSTLKIQRTQQEDSAVYLCASSNRGNTEAFFGQGTRLTVV.

The chain couples TRBV18 to TRBJ2-3; D may be TRBD1 (5 bases). There are 16 residues in the CDR3. CDR1 and CDR2 (germline): KGHSH, LQKENI. V was cut by 4 bases and J by 2 bases, with 16 bases left in between. DNA of the CDR3: TGTGCCAGCTCACTTACGGACACGTTCTACACAGATACGCAGTATTTT. It is translated as CASSLTDTFYTDTQYF.

The chain links TRBV27 to TRBJ2-3; no clear D. There are 14 residues in the CDR3. V gave up 5 bases and J gave up 0 bases, with 9 bases separating them. From germline, CDR1 is MNHEY and CDR2 SMNVEV (reference sequence). The CDR3 DNA is TGTGCCAGCAGTATTGGGCAGAGCACAGATACGCAGTATTTT. Translation gives CASSIGQSTDTQYF.

With respect to this clone: The same CDR3 is also encoded by other DNA sequences in this sample. The chain carries TRBV9 and TRBJ2-1; D ambiguous. The germline gives CDR1 SGDLS, CDR2 YYNGEE. CDR3 length equals 11 residues. V was trimmed by 8 bases and J by 6 bases, leaving 9 bases between them. The DNA of the CDR3 is TGTGCCAGTCGTCGTGGCAATGAGCAGTTCTTC. Protein sequence: CASRRGNEQFF.

V gene TRBV7-7 combines with J gene TRBJ1-2; 7 bases are a match to TRBD1. Germline V CDR1 and CDR2: SSHAT, FNYEAQ (reference sequence). J was trimmed by 5 bases and V by 5 bases; bases with no gene match: 8. This CDR3 is 14 amino acids long. CDR3 bases: TGTGCCAGCAGCCGCGACAGGGTTGGGTATGGCTACACCTTC. This gives the protein CASSRDRVGYGYTF. Complete variable domain (other parts from reference TRBV7-7 and TRBJ1-2): GAGVSQSPRYKVTKRGQDVTLRCDPISSHATLYWYQQALGQGPEFLTYFNYEAQPDKSGLPSDRFSAERPEGSISTLTIQRTEQRDSAMYRCASSRDRVGYGYTFGSGTRLTVV.

The rearrangement joins TRBV5-8 to TRBJ2-7; tentatively, D is TRBD2 (6 bases). The V end was cut by 5 bases, the J end by 0 bases, with 18 bases between. Per germline, CDR1 SGHTS and CDR2 YDEGEE. This CDR3 has 16 residues. CDR3 region: CASRTGLYGSSYEQYF. In nucleotides, the CDR3 is TGTGCCAGCAGGACGGGACTCTATGGGAGCTCCTACGAGCAGTACTTC.

The chain is built from TRBV4-3 and TRBJ2-7; a possible D gene is TRBD2 (6 bases). The germline V and J ends were trimmed by 0 bases and 2 bases, with 11 bases remaining between them. This CDR3 comprises 15 residues. In germline, CDR1 is LGHNA, CDR2 YSLEER. The CDR3 DNA sequence: TGCGCCAGCAGCCAAGAACGGGAGTCCACCTACGAGCAGTACTTC. Translated, it gives CASSQERESTYEQYF.

This chain uses TRBV28 with TRBJ2-1; D gene unclear. This CDR3 contains 13 residues. Trimming shortened V by 3 bases and J by 7 bases, and 10 bases separated the two germline ends. Germline CDR1 MDHEN, CDR2 SYDVKM. The DNA for the CDR3 is TGTGCCAGCAGTTTTGGGAAAGTGAATGAGCAGTTCTTC. Protein sequence: CASSFGKVNEQFF.

The genes are TRBV6-5 and TRBJ2-1; D gene uncertain. The germline V and J ends were trimmed by 6 bases and 6 bases, with 15 bases remaining between them. The CDR3 is 14 residues long. Germline assignment: CDR1 MNHEY and CDR2 SVGAGI. This CDR3 is CASRNTNTGNEQFF. The DNA for the CDR3 is TGTGCCAGCAGGAACACTAACACCGGCAATGAGCAGTTCTTC.

The chain combines TRBV9 with TRBJ1-2, with a weak D call TRBD1 (6 bases). Trimming removed 7 bases from V and 8 bases from J, with 18 bases in between. This CDR3 is 13 amino acids long. Germline CDR1 is SGDLS and CDR2 is YYNGEE. CDR3 sequence reads: CASGGGAASGYTF. CDR3 nucleotide sequence: TGTGCCAGCGGCGGGGGGGCGGCTTCGGGCTACACCTTC. Variable domain in full (rest from reference TRBV9 and TRBJ1-2): DSGVTQTPKHLITATGQRVTLRCSPRSGDLSVYWYQQSLDQGLQFLIQYYNGEERAKGNILERFSAQQFPDLHSELNLSSLELGDSALYFCASGGGAASGYTFGSGTRLTVV.

The chain has TRBV18 and TRBJ2-1; a weak D match, TRBD1 (6 bases). The CDR3 covers 15 residues. Germline CDR1 KGHSH, CDR2 LQKENI. With 2 bases removed from V and 7 bases from J, the gap between germline ends came to 15 bases. The CDR3 reads CASSPRYRDVNEQFF. CDR3 nucleotides: TGTGCCAGCTCACCAAGGTACAGGGATGTGAATGAGCAGTTCTTC.

This clone was detected only once. This sequence joins TRBV5-6 and TRBJ1-1; tentatively, D is TRBD1 (5 bases). The CDR3 loop spans 16 amino acids. Germline values: CDR1 SGHDT, CDR2 YYEEEE. V lost 1 base, J lost 0 bases, and 13 bases lay in between. The CDR3 sequence is CASSLFEGSMNTEAFF. The CDR3, as DNA: TGTGCCAGCAGCTTGTTTGAGGGGAGCATGAACACTGAAGCTTTCTTT.

J is TRBJ2-5 and V is TRBV14, with 14 bases that match TRBD2. This CDR3 contains 19 residues. Germline-derived CDR1 and CDR2 are SGHDN and FVKESK. The V and J ends lost 3 bases and 0 bases, in that order; junction bases with no gene match: 9. CDR3 protein: CASSHPGTSGRVYQETQYF. The DNA for the CDR3 is TGTGCCAGCAGCCACCCTGGGACTAGCGGGAGAGTGTACCAAGAGACCCAGTACTTC. Based on the CDR3 plus reference TRBV14 and TRBJ2-5, the full variable domain is EAGVTQFPSHSVIEKGQTVTLRCDPISGHDNLYWYRRVMGKEIKFLLHFVKESKQDESGMPNNRFLAERTGGTYSTLKVQPAELEDSGVYFCASSHPGTSGRVYQETQYFGPGTRLLVL.

This rearrangement joins TRBV6-5 to TRBJ2-3, with D possibly being TRBD2 (5 bases). Per the germline V gene, CDR1 is MNHEY and CDR2 is SVGAGI. This CDR3 spans 16 amino acids. The V end lost 1 base, the J end lost 1 base, and 12 bases lay between the germline ends. The CDR3 is CASSYYFGDRTDTQYF. For the CDR3, the DNA is TGTGCCAGCAGTTACTACTTCGGGGATCGCACAGATACGCAGTATTTT.

The rearrangement links TRBV4-1 to TRBJ2-7; 13 bases fit TRBD2. Germline values: CDR1 MGHRA, CDR2 YSYEKL. CDR3 length: 15 residues. J gave up 4 bases and V 3 bases, and 3 bases lay outside the gene matches. The CDR3, as DNA: TGCGCCAGCAGCCAGGGGACTAGCGGGACATACGAGCAGTACTTC. Residues: CASSQGTSGTYEQYF.

The count of this clone is one. The CDR3 loop is CASSILAGVIQETQYF. The CDR3 region has the DNA TGTGCCAGCAGTATCCTAGCGGGAGTGATTCAAGAGACCCAGTACTTC. The chain has TRBV27 and TRBJ2-5; the match to TRBD2 covers 10 bases. Per germline, CDR1 MNHEY and CDR2 SMNVEV (reference sequence). With V trimmed by 5 bases and J by 2 bases, 8 bases remained unmatched. The CDR3 loop spans 16 amino acids.

J is TRBJ2-3 and V is TRBV18, with 7 bases fitting TRBD2. The CDR3 is made up of 16 amino acids. V shed 4 bases, J shed 0 bases, and the junction held 7 bases outside the gene matches. The germline V gene has CDR1 KGHSH and CDR2 LQKENI. In nucleotides, the CDR3 is TGTGCCAGCTCACGGGGACCTAGCGGAAGCACAGATACGCAGTATTTT. This encodes CASSRGPSGSTDTQYF. Filled out from reference TRBV18 and TRBJ2-3, the complete variable domain reads NAGVMQNPRHLVRRRGQEARLRCSPMKGHSHVYWYRQLPEEGLKFMVYLQKENIIDESGMPKERFSAEFPKEGPSILRIQQVVRGDSAAYFCASSRGPSGSTDTQYFGPGTRLTVL.

The rearrangement joins TRBV27 to TRBJ2-3; tentatively, D is TRBD1 or TRBD2 (6 bases each). The V end lost 8 bases, the J end lost 1 base, and 16 bases lay between the germline ends. The germline V gene has CDR1 MNHEY and CDR2 SMNVEV (reference sequence). The CDR3 sequence is 15 residues long. The CDR3 reads CASDLTGGRTDTQYF. CDR3 in DNA: TGTGCCAGCGACTTGACAGGAGGGCGCACAGATACGCAGTATTTT.

The chain combines TRBV4-1 with TRBJ1-2, with a tentative D call TRBD1 (6 bases). The CDR3 runs 17 residues. Germline V gene lookup returns CDR1 MGHRA and CDR2 YSYEKL. V was pared by 0 bases and J by 4 bases, with 18 bases between. Here the CDR3 reads CASSQEGGHIPLYGYTF. The DNA of the CDR3 is TGCGCCAGCAGCCAAGAAGGGGGACATATTCCCCTCTATGGCTACACCTTC.

CDR3 nucleotides: TGTGCCAGCACCGAGGAGGGGAGCTCCTACAATGAGCAGTTCTTC. Translated: CASTEEGSSYNEQFF. The chain links TRBV5-8 to TRBJ2-1; D may be TRBD2 (6 bases). The germline gives CDR1 SGHTS, CDR2 YDEGEE. V lost 6 bases and J lost 0, with 13 bases in between. This CDR3 has 15 amino acids.

This clone was recorded once. This CDR3 reads CASSTGLAAKNIQYF. The CDR3 region has the DNA TGTGCCAGCAGTACAGGACTAGCGGCCAAAAACATTCAGTACTTC. V gene TRBV27 combines with J gene TRBJ2-4, with TRBD2 identical over 9 bases. Looked up from germline, CDR1 is MNHEY and CDR2 is SMNVEV (reference sequence). J lost 1 base, V lost 5 bases, and 3 bases had no gene match. This CDR3 has 15 residues.

V and J are TRBV4-1 and TRBJ2-3; TRBD2 matches at 10 bases. J was trimmed by 6 bases and V by 3 bases; bases with no gene match: 24. The CDR3 runs to 21 residues. From germline, CDR1 is MGHRA and CDR2 YSYEKL. The CDR3 nucleotides are TGCGCCAGCAGCCAGGGGTTGGGGCTAGCGGGAGAAAGGGGGATTGTTGATACGCAGTATTTT. The encoded protein is CASSQGLGLAGERGIVDTQYF.

The chain is built from TRBV7-9 and TRBJ2-3, with TRBD1 as a possible D gene (6 bases). Trimming removed 2 bases at V and 0 bases at J, with 15 bases between. This CDR3 spans 17 amino acids. CDR1 SEHNR and CDR2 FQNEAQ come from the germline V gene (reference sequence). For the CDR3, the DNA is TGTGCCAGCAGCTTAAACCCAGGGGCGCTCAGCACAGATACGCAGTATTTT. This gives the protein CASSLNPGALSTDTQYF. Using reference TRBV7-9 and TRBJ2-3 for the parts outside the CDR3, the full variable domain is DTGVSQNPRHKITKRGQNVTFRCDPISEHNRLYWYRQTLGQGPEFLTYFQNEAQLEKSRLLSDRFSAERPKGSFSTLEIQRTEQGDSAMYLCASSLNPGALSTDTQYFGPGTRLTVL.

Notes on this clone: In the same sample, other DNA sequences code for this CDR3. V gene TRBV19 combines with J gene TRBJ1-5, with no clear D. The CDR3 length is 14 residues. Per germline, CDR1 LNHDA and CDR2 SQIVND (reference sequence). V was clipped by 1 base and J by 3 bases, with 7 bases between them. CDR3 DNA sequence: TGTGCCAGTAGTATAGGAGGGTTCAATCAGCCCCAGCATTTT. Encoded protein: CASSIGGFNQPQHF.

DNA for the CDR3: TGTGCCAGCACCCTGGGGACGGGGGTGAGGGGCTACACCTTC. It is translated as CASTLGTGVRGYTF. V and J are TRBV5-6 and TRBJ1-2; a possible D gene is TRBD1 (5 bases). This CDR3 is 14 amino acids long. Trimming took 6 bases from V and 8 from J, leaving 20 bases between them. CDR1 is SGHDT, CDR2 YYEEEE, per germline.

The V and J genes are TRBV6-5 and TRBJ2-3, with D possibly matching TRBD2 (5 bases). The germline V and J ends were trimmed by 8 bases and 2 bases, with 11 bases remaining between them. The CDR3 sequence is 13 residues long. Germline CDR1 reads MNHEY; CDR2 reads SVGAGI. CDR3 sequence: CASGLLDTDTQYF. CDR3 DNA: TGTGCCAGCGGACTCCTGGACACAGATACGCAGTATTTT.